This is a list of T cell receptor beta chains from one sample in a study of T-cell memory formation after mild COVID-19. From the 5' RACE reads, TCRdb called clonotypes with MiXCR, one entry per CDR3 protein. The table lists about 190,000 distinct CDR3 sequences, roughly 30% of them singletons, with about 10% in the top ten. The sequenced sample consisted of PBMCs or a T cell subset sorted from them (not recorded which). The receptor source for this set is an adult woman who had mild COVID-19 (a few samples of this study predate the infection). Cell type and time point are not known. CDR3s include the opening cysteine and the closing phenylalanine or tryptophan. Each record gives: CDR3 DNA, CDR3 protein, V gene, D gene, clone size, J gene. A D gene is named only where the DNA matches it firmly. The size entry is marked missing in some rows and otherwise reads once, few, many or a size class.

cdr3_nt: TGTGCCAGCAGCGCCCCTCCGATCGGGAGGGCCTGGGAGCAGTACTTC
cdr3_aa: CASSAPPIGRAWEQYF
v_call: TRBV27
d_call: TRBD2
clone_size: few
j_call: TRBJ2-7

cdr3_nt: TGTGCCAGCAGTGAAGCAAGGACAGGGAGATCACCCCTCCACTTT
cdr3_aa: CASSEARTGRSPLHF
v_call: TRBV2
d_call: TRBD1
clone_size: few
j_call: TRBJ1-6

cdr3_nt: TGTGCCAGCCTCCGAACACCCTCCGGAGATACGCAGTATTTT
cdr3_aa: CASLRTPSGDTQYF
v_call: TRBV2
d_call: NA
clone_size: medium-sized
j_call: TRBJ2-3

cdr3_nt: TGTGCCAGCAGCACTAGCGGAGAATCCTACAATGAGCAGTTCTTC
cdr3_aa: CASSTSGESYNEQFF
v_call: TRBV11-3
d_call: TRBD2
clone_size: NA
j_call: TRBJ2-1

cdr3_nt: TGCGCCAGCAGCCATGACCTTGACAGTACCTACAATGAGCAGTTCTTC
cdr3_aa: CASSHDLDSTYNEQFF
v_call: TRBV4-3
d_call: NA
clone_size: NA
j_call: TRBJ2-1

cdr3_nt: TGTGCCAGCAGGACAGGAAACTACAATGAGCAGTTCTTC
cdr3_aa: CASRTGNYNEQFF
v_call: TRBV6-5
d_call: NA
clone_size: NA
j_call: TRBJ2-1

cdr3_nt: TGTGCCAGCAGCCCCGAGACCGGGTTTAGCGAGCAGTACTTC
cdr3_aa: CASSPETGFSEQYF
v_call: TRBV7-9
d_call: NA
clone_size: NA
j_call: TRBJ2-7

cdr3_nt: TGTGCCAGCAGTCCGACAGCTTACACAGATACGCAGTATTTT
cdr3_aa: CASSPTAYTDTQYF
v_call: TRBV12-3/TRBV12-4
d_call: NA
clone_size: NA
j_call: TRBJ2-3

cdr3_nt: TGTGCCACCAGCAGGCAGGGGGCTAGCGAGCAGTACTTC
cdr3_aa: CATSRQGASEQYF
v_call: TRBV15
d_call: TRBD1
clone_size: few
j_call: TRBJ2-7

cdr3_nt: TGCGCCGGCCGGGACCGTAACTCCTACGAGCAGTACTTC
cdr3_aa: CAGRDRNSYEQYF
v_call: TRBV5-1
d_call: NA
clone_size: few
j_call: TRBJ2-7

cdr3_nt: TGTGCCAGCAGCTTGCGACCCGGGACAGGGACCCTCGAGCAGTACTTC
cdr3_aa: CASSLRPGTGTLEQYF
v_call: TRBV5-6
d_call: TRBD1
clone_size: few
j_call: TRBJ2-7

cdr3_nt: TGTGCCAGCAGTTACCGTCTAGCGGGAGGGCCCGGTTTCACCGGGGAGCTGTTTTTT
cdr3_aa: CASSYRLAGGPGFTGELFF
v_call: TRBV6-6
d_call: TRBD2
clone_size: NA
j_call: TRBJ2-2

cdr3_nt: TGTGCCAGCAGTTTGGGACTAGCCTCCTACAATGAGCAGTTCTTC
cdr3_aa: CASSLGLASYNEQFF
v_call: TRBV6-2/TRBV6-3
d_call: TRBD2
clone_size: NA
j_call: TRBJ2-1

cdr3_nt: TGTGCCATCAGTGAGAGTGGAAGGGGTGGTTCACCCCTCCACTTT
cdr3_aa: CAISESGRGGSPLHF
v_call: TRBV10-3
d_call: NA
clone_size: few
j_call: TRBJ1-6